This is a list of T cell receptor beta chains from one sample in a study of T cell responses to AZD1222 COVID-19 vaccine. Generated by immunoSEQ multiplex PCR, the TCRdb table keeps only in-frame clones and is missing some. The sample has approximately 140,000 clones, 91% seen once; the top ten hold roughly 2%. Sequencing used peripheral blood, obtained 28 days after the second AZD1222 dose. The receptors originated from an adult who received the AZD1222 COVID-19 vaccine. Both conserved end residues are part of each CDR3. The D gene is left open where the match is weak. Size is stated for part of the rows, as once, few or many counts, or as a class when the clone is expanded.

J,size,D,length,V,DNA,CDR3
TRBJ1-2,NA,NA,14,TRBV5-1,TGCGCCAGCAGCTATAGCGGGGGGGGCCGTGGCTACACCTTC,CASSYSGGGRGYTF
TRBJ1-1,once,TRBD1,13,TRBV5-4,TGTGCCAGCAGCGCAACAGGGGACACTGAAGCTTTCTTT,CASSATGDTEAFF
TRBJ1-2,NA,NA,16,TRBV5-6,TGTGCCAGCAGCCCATGGCAGGGGTTCGCTAACTATGGCTACACCTTC,CASSPWQGFANYGYTF
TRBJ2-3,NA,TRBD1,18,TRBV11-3,TGTGCCAGCAGCTTCCGGGACAGGGGGTTTAGCGGTACAGATACGCAGTATTTT,CASSFRDRGFSGTDTQYF
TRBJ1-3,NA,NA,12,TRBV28,TGTGCCAGCCAGGACTCTGGAAACACCATATATTTT,CASQDSGNTIYF
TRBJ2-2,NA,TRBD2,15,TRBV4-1,TGCGCCAGCAGCCTTACTAGCGGGGACACCGGGGAGCTGTTTTTT,CASSLTSGDTGELFF
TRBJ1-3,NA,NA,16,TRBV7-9,TGTGCCAGCAGATCCACGCGGGCGAGCTCTGGAAACACCATATATTTT,CASRSTRASSGNTIYF
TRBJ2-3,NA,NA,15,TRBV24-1,TGTGCCACCTCGGACAGCGCCTCTAGCACAGATACGCAGTATTTT,CATSDSASSTDTQYF
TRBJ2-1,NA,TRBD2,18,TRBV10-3,TGTGCCATCAGTGAGTCGTGGGCTAGCGGGAGGATTTTTGATGAGCAGTTCTTC,CAISESWASGRIFDEQFF
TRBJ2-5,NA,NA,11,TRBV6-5,TGTGCCAGCAGCCTGTGGGAGACCCAGTACTTC,CASSLWETQYF
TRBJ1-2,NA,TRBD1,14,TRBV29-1,TGCAGCGTTGAGGGACAGGGGGCGGGGTATGGCTACACCTTC,CSVEGQGAGYGYTF
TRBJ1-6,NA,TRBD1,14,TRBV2,TGTGCCAGCAGGGACAGGGGAGGTTTTTCACCCCTCCACTTT,CASRDRGGFSPLHF
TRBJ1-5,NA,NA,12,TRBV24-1,TGTGCCACCGGCAGGGCCGGGCAGCCCCAGCATTTT,CATGRAGQPQHF
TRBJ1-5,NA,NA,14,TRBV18,TGTGCCAGCTCACCAGAAGGCAGCAATCAGCCCCAGCATTTT,CASSPEGSNQPQHF
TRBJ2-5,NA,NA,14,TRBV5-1,TGCGCCAGCAGCTTGGGGAGCGGTGGAGAGACCCAGTACTTC,CASSLGSGGETQYF
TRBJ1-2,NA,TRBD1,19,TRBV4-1,TGCGCCAGCAGCCAACTCCCGACATCAAATAAAGACAGGGACTATGGCTACACCTTC,CASSQLPTSNKDRDYGYTF
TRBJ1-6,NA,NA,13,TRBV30,TGTGCCCGGCGGGAGATCTATAATTCACCCCTCCACTTT,CARREIYNSPLHF
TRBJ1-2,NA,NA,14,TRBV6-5,TGTGCCAGCAGAACGGGACGGACAATCTATGGCTACACCTTC,CASRTGRTIYGYTF
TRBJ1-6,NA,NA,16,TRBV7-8,TGTGCCAGCAGCGGCCCTGCCGGGTACTATAATTCACCCCTCCACTTT,CASSGPAGYYNSPLHF
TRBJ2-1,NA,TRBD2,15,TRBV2,TGTGCCAGCACCCGTGGACTAGCGGGCATCAATGAGCAGTTCTTC,CASTRGLAGINEQFF
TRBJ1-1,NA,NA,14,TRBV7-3,TGTGCCAGCAGCCCAGGGGTCCAGGAGGGTGAAGCTTTCTTT,CASSPGVQEGEAFF
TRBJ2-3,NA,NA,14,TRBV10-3,TGTGCCATCAACCTTGGCTCCCCGACAGATACGCAGTATTTT,CAINLGSPTDTQYF
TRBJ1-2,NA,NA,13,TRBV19,TGTGCCAGTAGTAGAGGGACGGGCTATGGCTACACCTTC,CASSRGTGYGYTF
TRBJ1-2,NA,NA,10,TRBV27,TGTGCCAGCAGCCGCGGTGGCTACACCTTC,CASSRGGYTF
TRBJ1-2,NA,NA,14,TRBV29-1,TGCAGCGTTAGCCACCAACAGGGATTCTATGGCTACACCTTC,CSVSHQQGFYGYTF
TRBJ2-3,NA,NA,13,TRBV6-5,TGTGCCAGCACCCGAGGGGCAGGAGATACGCAGTATTTT,CASTRGAGDTQYF
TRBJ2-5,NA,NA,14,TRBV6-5,TGTGCCAGCAGCGATATTTCTAACAGGGAGACCCAGTACTTC,CASSDISNRETQYF
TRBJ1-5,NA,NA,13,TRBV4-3,TGCGCCAGCAGCCACCAGCGGGGACAGCCCCAGCATTTT,CASSHQRGQPQHF
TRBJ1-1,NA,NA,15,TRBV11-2,TGTGCCAGCAGGTCTCCGGGACGGAAGAACACTGAAGCTTTCTTT,CASRSPGRKNTEAFF
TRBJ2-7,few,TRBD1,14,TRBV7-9,TGTGCCAGCAGCCCTCACAGGGGGCCCGACGAGCAGTACTTC,CASSPHRGPDEQYF
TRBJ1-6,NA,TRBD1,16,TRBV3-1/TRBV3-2,TGTGCCAGCAGTCATAGCAGGGGGGGAAATAATTCACCCCTCCACTTT,CASSHSRGGNNSPLHF
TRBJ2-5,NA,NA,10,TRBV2,TGTGCCAGCAGTGCGAGGGTCCAGTACTTC,CASSARVQYF
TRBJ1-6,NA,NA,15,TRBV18,TGTGCCAGCTCACCATTATCCTCCTATAATTCACCCCTCCACTTT,CASSPLSSYNSPLHF
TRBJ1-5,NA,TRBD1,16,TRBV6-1,TGTGCCAGCAGTGATCAAGGGGCAGGGGGGAATCAGCCCCAGCATTTT,CASSDQGAGGNQPQHF
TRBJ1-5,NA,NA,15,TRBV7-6,TGTGTCAGCAGCTTAATGGAGGGCGGCAATCAGCCCCAGCATTTT,CVSSLMEGGNQPQHF
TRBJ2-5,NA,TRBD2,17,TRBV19,TGTGCCAGTAGTATAGGGGTCGCGGGAGTGGTCCAAGAGACCCAGTACTTC,CASSIGVAGVVQETQYF
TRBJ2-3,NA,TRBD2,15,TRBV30,TGTGCCTGGAGTATACCTAGCGGGGGGGTGGATACGCAGTATTTT,CAWSIPSGGVDTQYF
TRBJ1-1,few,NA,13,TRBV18,TGTGCCAGCTCACCACTTTCCCAGGATGAAGCTTTCTTT,CASSPLSQDEAFF
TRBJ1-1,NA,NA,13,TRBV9,TGTGCCAGCAGCTCCACAGATCACACTGAAGCTTTCTTT,CASSSTDHTEAFF
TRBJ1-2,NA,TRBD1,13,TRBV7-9,TGTGCCAGCAGCTTAGCTGACAGGGGTGGCTACACCTTC,CASSLADRGGYTF
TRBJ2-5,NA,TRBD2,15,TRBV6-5,TGTGCCAGGGGGGGGAAACTCGGACGACAAGAGACCCAGTACTTC,CARGGKLGRQETQYF
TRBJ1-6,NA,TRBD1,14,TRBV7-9,TGTGCCAGCAGCCTAGGCCCGACAGGGGTAGCCCTCCACTTT,CASSLGPTGVALHF
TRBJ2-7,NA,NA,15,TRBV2,TGTGCCAGCAGTGTTTGGCCAGGGAGCTCCTACGAGCAGTACTTC,CASSVWPGSSYEQYF
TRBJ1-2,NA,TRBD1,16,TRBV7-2,TGTGCCAGCAGCCCGAGTCAAATGGACAGGCTCTATGGCTACACCTTC,CASSPSQMDRLYGYTF
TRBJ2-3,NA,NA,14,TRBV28,TGTGCCAGCAGCAGCCTCTCGAGCACAGATACGCAGTATTTT,CASSSLSSTDTQYF
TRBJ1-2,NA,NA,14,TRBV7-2,TGTGCCAGCAGCTTAGCCGTCAGGGACTATGGCTACACCTTC,CASSLAVRDYGYTF
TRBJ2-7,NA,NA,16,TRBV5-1,TGCGCCAGCAGCCCGCGCGGTGCGGGGTCAAGTCGGGAGCAGTACTTC,CASSPRGAGSSREQYF
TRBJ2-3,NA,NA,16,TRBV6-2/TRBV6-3,TGTGCCAGCAGTCCCCTGGGTAGCCTTAGCACAGATACGCAGTATTTT,CASSPLGSLSTDTQYF